The sequence of this T cell receptor beta chain was determined in a study of T-cell reconstitution after alpha-beta-depleted transplantation in children. Points from the study as a whole: Newly made T cells mostly supplied T-cell counts and diversity one year after transplant. By about two months after transplant, alpha-beta T cells reportedly arose from several hundred graft clones that had expanded.

This clonotype was counted many times. Its antigen is currently unknown. Unique molecular identifiers were used to barcode this TCRbeta library. TCRdb reprocessed the PCR reads via MiXCR and lists one record per CDR3 protein. The table lists about 870,000 distinct CDR3 sequences, 15% to 20% of them singletons, with around 4.5% in the top ten. Germline V CDR1 and CDR2: ENHRY, SYGVKD. Trimming shortened V by 4 bases and J by 1 base, and 10 bases separated the two germline ends. The CDR3 consists of 15 residues. This receptor was taken from a male patient under 18 who had a stem cell transplant for acute lymphoblastic leukemia, so the T cells may come from the graft donor. The sequenced sample was PBMCs, mostly from graft donor cells, obtained 360 days after TCRalphabeta/CD19-depleted stem cell transplant. The gene calls are TRBV10-3 and TRBJ2-2; D gene ambiguous. In DNA, the CDR3 is TGTGCCATCAGTGGGGAAGGGAAGAACACCGGGGAGCTGTTTTTT. Its protein is CAISGEGKNTGELFF.